The 17 T cell receptor beta chains listed next were all sequenced from one sample in a study of tumor-infiltrating lymphocytes in primary liver carcinoma. Unsorted whole blood yielded the blood RNA, and germline DNA was also extracted. With a constant-region primer, TCR beta cDNA was made from approximately 520 ng of total RNA. Three rounds of nested multiplex PCR with slightly modified ARM-PCR produced TCR beta libraries. Running around 9 cycles apiece, the first two PCR rounds relied on TRBV1-TRBV30 forward primers together with a C-beta reverse primer. TCRdb ran MiXCR on the multiplex PCR reads and lists one entry per CDR3 protein. Of around 330,000 distinct CDR3 sequences listed, around three fifths are singletons. Sequenced: peripheral blood. All receptors derive from a woman aged 25 to 45 with primary liver carcinoma and hepatitis B virus infection.

The chain recombines TRBV6-5 with TRBJ2-5, with TRBD1 identical over 7 bases. J gave up 4 bases and V 5 bases, and 7 bases lay outside the gene matches. This CDR3 region has 14 residues. Looked up from germline, CDR1 is MNHEY and CDR2 is SVGAGI. CDR3 bases: TGTGCCAGCAGTGCCGACAGGGACAGAGAGACCCAGTACTTC. Protein sequence: CASSADRDRETQYF.

The gene calls are TRBV7-8 and TRBJ1-5; D possibly corresponds to TRBD1 (5 bases). V shed 5 bases and J shed 3 bases, with 17 bases lying between them. The CDR3 has 16 amino acids. Looked up from germline, CDR1 is SGHVS and CDR2 is FQNEAQ. Written as DNA, the CDR3 is TGTGCCAGCAGCATAAGAAGGTTCAGGGACAATCAGCCCCAGCATTTT. Its translation is CASSIRRFRDNQPQHF.

The chain couples TRBV10-2 to TRBJ2-2, with no clear D. The germline V and J ends were trimmed by 7 bases and 7 bases, with 7 bases remaining between them. The germline V gene has CDR1 WSHSY and CDR2 SAAADI. The CDR3 covers 11 residues. The CDR3 protein is CASIGYGELFF. The CDR3 bases are TGCGCCAGCATCGGGTACGGGGAGCTGTTTTTT.

Details on this clonotype: A much larger clone lies a single base off, so this may be a read error. This chain connects TRBV4-1 to TRBJ2-5; D is undetermined. The V gene's germline CDR1 is MGHRA and CDR2 YSYEKL. This CDR3 has 15 residues. CDR3 coding DNA: TGCGTCAGCAGCCAAGATCTGGCACCCCAAGAGACCCAGTACTTC. It specifies CVSSQDLAPQETQYF.

Notes on this clonotype: At one boundary the junction diverges from the germline segment, which might be a read error. V and J are TRBV11-2 and TRBJ2-7; D gene uncertain. CDR1 is SGHAT, CDR2 FQNNGV, per germline. This CDR3 is 13 amino acids long. CDR3 residues: CASSPVGLYEQHF. Here the CDR3 DNA reads TGTGCCAGCAGCCCCGTTGGGCTTTACGAGCAGCACTTC.

With respect to this clonotype: The junction departs from germline at one end; a sequencing error may be responsible. This chain links TRBV11-2 with TRBJ2-1; weak D call: TRBD1 (6 bases). The CDR3 loop spans 15 amino acids. Per the germline V gene, CDR1 is SGHAT and CDR2 is FQNNGV. CDR3 sequence reads: CASSLGAGQLNEQFF. CDR3 DNA sequence: TGTGCCAGTAGCTTAGGAGCAGGACAGTTGAATGAGCAGTTCTTC.

The chain links TRBV4-1 to TRBJ1-1, with D tentatively TRBD1 (5 bases). CDR1 is MGHRA, CDR2 YSYEKL, per germline. Trimming removed 3 bases from V and 1 base from J, with 12 bases in between. The CDR3 spans 15 residues. The CDR3 DNA sequence: TGCGCCAGCAGCCAGTATATTACAGGGAACACTGAAGCTTTCTTT. It yields the protein CASSQYITGNTEAFF.

This chain uses TRBV6-1 with TRBJ1-1; 7 nucleotides agree with TRBD1. J lost 3 bases, V lost 4 bases, and 5 bases had no gene match. The CDR3 contains 14 residues. Germline V gives CDR1 MNHNS, CDR2 SASEGT. The CDR3 protein is CASSGDSSYTEAFF. DNA of the CDR3: TGTGCCAGCAGTGGGGACAGTAGTTACACTGAAGCTTTCTTT.

Details on this clonotype: An end of the junction differs from the germline gene, which may be a read error. This chain links TRBV14 with TRBJ2-7, with D tentatively TRBD2 (6 bases). The CDR3 runs to 17 residues. CDR1 and CDR2 (germline): SGHDN, FVKESK. This CDR3 is CASRQDRLSGVGNEQYF. CDR3 coding DNA: TGTGCCAGCAGACAAGATAGACTGTCGGGGGTGGGGAACGAGCAGTACTTC.

The chain's CDR3 is CASSFREEGKDTQYF. As DNA, the CDR3 is TGTGCCAGCAGTTTCCGGGAGGAAGGTAAAGATACGCAGTATTTT. J is TRBJ2-3 and V is TRBV28, with 7 bases aligning to TRBD2. The V gene's germline CDR1 is MDHEN and CDR2 SYDVKM. After removal of 3 bases from V and 5 bases from J, the junction contained 8 bases not matched to a gene. The CDR3 covers 15 residues.

Ten or more counts support this clonotype. V usage is TRBV11-2 and J usage is TRBJ2-7, with D uncertain. The germline CDR1 and CDR2 sequences are SGHAT and FQNNGV. The CDR3 sequence is 15 residues long. The ends were cut back, 0 bases at V and 2 bases at J, with 11 bases in the middle. CDR3 coding DNA: TGTGCCAGCAGCTTAGATCTAAGCGTAGCCTACGAGCAGTACTTC. Encoded protein: CASSLDLSVAYEQYF.

There are a few counts of this clonotype. This is likely a read error, given that the CDR3 carries no conserved phenylalanine or tryptophan at its end. This rearrangement joins TRBV5-5 to TRBJ2-5, with D possibly being TRBD1 (5 bases). The CDR3 spans 13 residues. V was shortened by 4 bases and J by 5 bases, with 12 bases between the two germline ends. Germline V gene data show CDR1 as SGHKS and CDR2 as YYEKEE (reference sequence). DNA for the CDR3: TGTGCCAGCAGCGTGACAGTTGCGGAGACCCAGTACTTG. Encoded protein: CASSVTVAETQYL.

The rearrangement uses TRBV12-3 or TRBV12-4 and TRBJ2-2, with TRBD1 matching over 8 bases. The CDR3 is 15 amino acids. Trimming cost V 5 bases and J 3 bases; bases outside gene matches: 5. The CDR3 reads CASSPRQGHTGELFF. In DNA, the CDR3 is TGTGCCAGCAGTCCTCGACAGGGGCACACCGGGGAGCTGTTTTTT.

The sample holds a few counts of this clonotype. A much larger clone lies one base from this, so it may be a read error. The chain employs TRBV6-5 and TRBJ2-1; no definite D call. Germline V gives CDR1 MNHEY, CDR2 SVGAGI. The CDR3 is 14 residues long. The CDR3 DNA reads as TGTACCAGCAAAACGGTCCAACAAGACAATGAGCAGTTCTTC. The encoded protein is CTSKTVQQDNEQFF.

As regards this clonotype: Just one base apart from a much larger clone, this may be a read error. The rearrangement links TRBV6-1 to TRBJ2-7; tentatively, D is TRBD1 (6 bases). This CDR3 spans 13 amino acids. The germline CDR1 and CDR2 sequences are MNHNS and SASEGT. CDR3 bases: TGTACCAGCAAGACAGGAACCTCCTACGAGCAGTACTTC. This codes for CTSKTGTSYEQYF.

About this clonotype itself: One base away lies a much larger clone, so this may be a sequencing read error. V is TRBV29-1 and J is TRBJ1-1; tentative D call: TRBD1 (6 bases). The CDR3 totals 10 residues. Germline-derived CDR1 and CDR2 are SQVTM and ANQGSEA. The CDR3 is CCVRTVEAFF. CDR3 nucleotides: TGCTGCGTTAGGACAGTTGAAGCTTTCTTT. The full variable domain, its missing parts supplied by reference TRBV29-1 and TRBJ1-1, is SAVISQKPSRDICQRGTSLTIQCQVDSQVTMMFWYRQQPGQSLTLIATANQGSEATYESGFVIDKFPISRPNLTFSTLTVSNMSPEDSSIYLCCVRTVEAFFGQGTRLTVV.

Of note for this clonotype: It may be a read error: a sequence one base away is much more abundant. The V gene is TRBV4-3, the J gene TRBJ1-1, with a tentative D call TRBD1 (6 bases). Germline CDR1 and CDR2: LGHNA and YSLEER. The length of the CDR3 is 17 residues. CDR3 sequence reads: CASSQVLVRGGGTEAFF. In nucleotides, the CDR3 is TGTGCCAGCAGCCAAGTATTGGTGAGGGGGGGAGGGACTGAAGCTTTCTTT.